The clone carrying this T cell receptor beta chain was detected many times. Antigen unknown. RNA-based 3' RACE libraries used unique molecular identifiers. TCRdb fed the 3' RACE reads into MiXCR, producing one record per CDR3 protein. The sample has 40,000 to 50,000 distinct CDR3 sequences, roughly 4.5% seen once. The germline CDR1 and CDR2 sequences are SQVTM and ANQGSEA. There are 11 residues in the CDR3. Trimming took off 3 bases at V and 7 bases at J, with 9 bases between the two ends. The sample is drawn from a study of HIV-infected children after antiretroviral therapy interruption. Across the study: Median age was 9.5 years (interruption) and around 8 years (continuous). Most participating children were previously exposed to EBV and CMV. Study observations and caveats: After treatment interruption started, naive CD4+ CDR3 overlap across time points dropped.

Treatment given: PENTA 11 planned treatment interruption arm or continuous ART arm. Participants had taken at least three-drug ART for at least 24 weeks. This TCR derives from a pool of human donors with HIV. The starting material was CD45RA+ CD4+ T cells from PBMCs, pooled from several time points, obtained from a donor given antiretroviral therapy, either interrupted or continuous. The subset was: naive CD4+ CD45RA+ CD45RO- T cells. This sequence joins TRBV29-1 and TRBJ1-1; no firm D call. CDR3 residues: CSVDRWGEAFF. CDR3 DNA: TGCAGCGTTGATCGTTGGGGTGAAGCTTTCTTT.